This TCR beta chain was recorded in a study of blood T cell repertoires in COVID-19. Enrolled during active infection, Seattle patients were then followed longitudinally. Original processing methods: Reference gene primers were amplified, and this amplification served to estimate nucleated cell counts. The repertoire was sequenced with immunoSEQ multiplex PCR; TCRdb's copy has only in-frame clones and lacks some. V and J calls and clone size are as listed in that table; D and trimming were resolved from the DNA. The sample lists 150,000 to 200,000 clones; 75% to 85% were seen once. From germline, CDR1 is SEHNR and CDR2 FQNEAQ (reference sequence). The CDR3 has 13 amino acids. The V end was cut by 5 bases, the J end by 4 bases, with 10 bases between.

The genes are TRBV7-9 and TRBJ2-3, with D possibly being TRBD2 (6 bases). This receptor was obtained from a woman older than 75 with COVID-19, enrolled during active disease. The sequenced sample consisted of peripheral blood. The CDR3 nucleotides are TGTGCCAGCAGCGGATCGGGGGCAGATACGCAGTATTTT. It encodes CASSGSGADTQYF.